These 15 T cell receptor beta chains originate from one sample sequenced in a study of tumor-infiltrating lymphocytes in localized non-small cell lung cancer. Sequencing used immunoSEQ multiplex PCR; TCRdb keeps in-frame clones, though not all of them. The sample gives 10,000 to 15,000 clones, roughly 80% of which show up once; around 10% is in the top ten. Sequenced sample: uninvolved lung tissue not adjacent to the tumor. The receptors were sampled from a human donor with non-small cell lung cancer.

The V gene is TRBV21-1, the J gene TRBJ1-1. TRBV21-1 is a recognized pseudogene. The CDR3 length is 14 residues. CDR3 sequence reads: CASSNWGGNTEAFF. The CDR3 coding sequence is TGTGCCAGCAGCAATTGGGGGGGGAACACTGAAGCTTTCTTT.

This clone was seen only once. The chain employs TRBV7-2 and TRBJ2-3; 9 positions match TRBD1. The V segment lost 2 bases and the J segment 3 bases; nucleotides outside the gene matches: 12. CDR1 is SGHTA, CDR2 FQGNSA, per germline. The CDR3 covers 18 residues. The CDR3 nucleotides are TGTGCCAGCAGCTTATTTAGCCGGGGGGACAGGGAGACAGATACGCAGTATTTT. Translating it yields CASSLFSRGDRETDTQYF.

CDR3 bases: TGTGCCAGCAGAGGACAGTCCAATCAGCCCCAGCATTTT. It translates to CASRGQSNQPQHF. The chain uses TRBV11-2 and TRBJ1-5; TRBD1 is a possible D gene (6 bases). Germline V gene lookup returns CDR1 SGHAT and CDR2 FQNNGV. This CDR3 is 13 amino acids long. Trimming cost V 6 bases and J 3 bases, with 9 bases left between them. The full variable domain, completed using reference TRBV11-2 and TRBJ1-5, is EAGVAQSPRYKIIEKRQSVAFWCNPISGHATLYWYQQILGQGPKLLIQFQNNGVVDDSQLPKDRFSAERLKGVDSTLKIQPAKLEDSAVYLCASRGQSNQPQHFGDGTRLSIL.

The gene calls are TRBV6-1 and TRBJ2-2, with 9 positions matching TRBD1. Trimming took 6 bases from V and 1 from J; bases not matched to a gene: 6. This CDR3 has 16 amino acids. Germline V gene lookup returns CDR1 MNHNS and CDR2 SASEGT. DNA for the CDR3: TGTGCCAGCAGAGAACCGGGACAGGGGAACACCGGGGAGCTGTTTTTT. This sequence encodes CASREPGQGNTGELFF.

As to this clone: Germline is not matched at one junction end, which may reflect a read error. J is TRBJ2-7 and V is TRBV14; tentative D call: TRBD1 (5 bases). The CDR3 is 12 residues long. Per germline, CDR1 SGHDN and CDR2 FVKESK. This CDR3 reads CANSQGGYEQYF. The CDR3 DNA reads as TGTGCCAACAGCCAGGGTGGCTACGAGCAGTACTTC.

The chain uses TRBV29-1 and TRBJ2-5; 11 positions agree with TRBD2. The ends lost 3 bases at V and 1 base at J; junction bases unmatched: 10. The CDR3 runs 17 residues. From germline, CDR1 is SQVTM and CDR2 ANQGSEA. The CDR3 DNA reads as TGCAGCGTTGATCGGCTAGCGGGGGGCCGAACCCAAGAGACCCAGTACTTC. Translated, it gives CSVDRLAGGRTQETQYF.

J is TRBJ2-7 and V is TRBV7-2; tentative D call: TRBD1 (6 bases). The V end was cut by 0 bases, the J end by 7 bases, with 16 bases between. In germline, CDR1 is SGHTA, CDR2 FQGNSA. This CDR3 spans 15 amino acids. The CDR3 region is CASSLAQGSQGEQYF. DNA of the CDR3: TGTGCCAGCAGCTTAGCGCAGGGTTCCCAGGGGGAGCAGTACTTC.

This rearrangement joins TRBV7-9 to TRBJ2-1, with D possibly matching TRBD2 (7 bases). The germline gives CDR1 SEHNR, CDR2 FQNEAQ (reference sequence). The V gene lost 5 bases and the J gene lost 6 bases, with 17 bases spanning the gap. The CDR3 consists of 15 residues. The CDR3 reads CASSLTGGLSNEQFF. Here the CDR3 DNA reads TGTGCCAGCAGCCTAACGGGGGGCCTTAGCAATGAGCAGTTCTTC. The full variable domain, in which reference TRBV7-9 and TRBJ2-1 provide the parts outside the CDR3, is DTGVSQNPRHKITKRGQNVTFRCDPISEHNRLYWYRQTLGQGPEFLTYFQNEAQLEKSRLLSDRFSAERPKGSFSTLEIQRTEQGDSAMYLCASSLTGGLSNEQFFGPGTRLTVL.

The chain joins TRBV6-1 to TRBJ2-7; unclear D gene. Trimming removed 1 base from V and 3 bases from J, with 7 bases in between. Germline loops: CDR1 MNHNS, CDR2 SASEGT. The CDR3 covers 13 residues. CDR3 protein: CASSEVNRYEQYF. CDR3 nucleotide sequence: TGTGCCAGCAGTGAAGTCAATCGCTACGAGCAGTACTTC.

The genes are TRBV2 and TRBJ1-2; 7 bases agree with TRBD1. CDR3 length equals 13 residues. Looked up from germline, CDR1 is SNHLY and CDR2 is FYNNEI. V lost 6 bases, J lost 5 bases, and 6 bases stayed unmatched. CDR3 sequence (DNA): TGTGCCAGCAGAACAGGGGAGGGATATGGCTACACCTTC. Encoded protein: CASRTGEGYGYTF.

The chain has TRBV6-1 and TRBJ2-4; D not resolved. V gave up 7 bases and J gave up 0 bases, with 7 bases separating them. The V gene's germline CDR1 is MNHNS and CDR2 SASEGT. CDR3 length: 13 amino acids. The CDR3 reads CASTAVAKNIQYF. The CDR3 nucleotides read TGTGCCAGCACCGCGGTAGCCAAAAACATTCAGTACTTC.

The chain combines TRBV10-3 with TRBJ2-6; 7 bases agree with TRBD1. CDR1 and CDR2 from the germline V gene are ENHRY and SYGVKD. Germline trimming cut 9 bases from V and 2 bases from J; bases unmatched to any gene: 7. The CDR3 length is 15 residues. The CDR3 region is CAISSGGPGANVLTF. CDR3 bases: TGTGCCATAAGCTCAGGGGGACCTGGGGCCAACGTCCTGACTTTC.

This chain uses TRBV6-6 with TRBJ2-2, with 9 positions matching TRBD1. The germline gives CDR1 MNHNY, CDR2 SVGAGI (reference sequence). The CDR3 length is 14 residues. The junction had 3 bases not matched to a gene; V was cut back by 6 bases and J by 4 bases. CDR3 nucleotides: TGTGCCAGCAGGGGGACAGGGAGCACCGGGGAGCTGTTTTTT. Its translation is CASRGTGSTGELFF.

The gene calls are TRBV6-1 and TRBJ2-7; 10 bases line up with TRBD1. Germline CDR1 and CDR2: MNHNS and SASEGT. The CDR3 spans 14 residues. The junction had 8 bases not matched to a gene; V was cut back by 7 bases and J by 5 bases. CDR3 sequence (DNA): TGTGCCAGCAATCAGGACAGGGGGATCCACGAGCAGTACTTC. It specifies CASNQDRGIHEQYF.

V is TRBV5-1 and J is TRBJ1-1, with 7 bases fitting TRBD1. CDR3 size: 13 residues. Looked up from germline, CDR1 is SGHRS and CDR2 is YFSETQ. V gave up 2 bases and J gave up 5 bases; unmatched junction bases: 3. CDR3 amino acids: CASSFTGATEAFF. The CDR3, as DNA: TGCGCCAGCAGCTTTACAGGGGCTACTGAAGCTTTCTTT.